Below, 6 T cell receptor beta chains from the same sample are listed, as sequenced in a study of T cells in Graves' hyperthyroidism and ophthalmopathy. Amplified TCR beta CDR3 regions came from RNA transcripts. The HTBI set primed first-round TCR CDR3 RT-PCR. MiXCR was run by TCRdb on the multiplex PCR reads, yielding one entry per CDR3 protein. This sample carries roughly 160,000 distinct CDR3 sequences, about a tenth of them seen once, and the ten largest clones take around 20%. Material for sequencing was blood. The receptor set was obtained from a young woman with Graves' hyperthyroidism that later progressed to Graves' ophthalmopathy.

Ten or more counts support this clonotype. V and J are TRBV11-3 and TRBJ1-6, with D hard to call. There are 13 residues in the CDR3. Deletions cut 2 bases from V and 9 bases from J, with 8 bases between. Germline CDR1 reads SGHNT; CDR2 reads YENEEA. CDR3 loop: CASSLNSGSPLHF. In DNA, the CDR3 is TGTGCCAGCAGCTTAAACAGTGGTTCACCCCTCCACTTT.

This clonotype was seen ten or more times. This rearrangement joins TRBV28 to TRBJ2-7, with D perhaps TRBD1 or TRBD2 (5 bases each). The CDR3 loop spans 15 amino acids. Trimming shortened V by 8 bases and J by 7 bases, and 24 bases separated the two germline ends. Germline CDR1 is MDHEN and CDR2 is SYDVKM. The CDR3 DNA reads as TGTGCCAGCGCGAACCTTCCCTCCGGGGCAGGGGAGCAGTACTTC. Its protein product is CASANLPSGAGEQYF.

The chain couples TRBV9 to TRBJ1-2; D possibly corresponds to TRBD1 (6 bases). Trimming pared 0 bases from V and 1 base from J, leaving 10 bases between. The CDR3 runs to 15 residues. The germline V gene has CDR1 SGDLS and CDR2 YYNGEE. The CDR3 DNA reads as TGTGCCAGCAGCGTAGTTCCACAGGGTAACTATGGCTACACCTTC. The encoded protein is CASSVVPQGNYGYTF.

This clonotype has at least ten counts. The V gene is TRBV6-2 or TRBV6-3, the J gene TRBJ2-3, with D unresolved. Between the trimmed V and J ends, which lost 6 bases and 0 bases, there was a span of 7 bases. CDR3 length: 13 residues. Germline assignment: CDR1 MNHEY and CDR2 SVGEGT. This CDR3 reads CASSHISTDTQYF. DNA for the CDR3: TGTGCCAGCAGCCACATAAGCACAGATACGCAGTATTTT.

Many counts were recorded for this clonotype. The chain combines TRBV28 with TRBJ2-7, with D perhaps given as TRBD1 or TRBD2 (5 bases each). The length of the CDR3 is 13 residues. Trimming removed 6 bases at V and 1 base at J, with 10 bases between. Germline V gene sequence: CDR1 MDHEN, CDR2 SYDVKM. CDR3 DNA: TGTGCCAGCAGCCCGGGACCTTCCTACGAGCAGTACTTC. Protein product: CASSPGPSYEQYF.

The chain employs TRBV10-2 and TRBJ1-2; perhaps TRBD1 as D (6 bases). This CDR3 is 14 amino acids long. Germline CDR1 and CDR2: WSHSY and SAAADI. V was cut by 4 bases and J by 4 bases, with 13 bases left in between. CDR3 amino acids: CASSAGDTAYGYTF. For the CDR3, the DNA is TGCGCCAGCAGTGCCGGGGACACTGCCTATGGCTACACCTTC.